The rows below give T cell receptor beta chains drawn from one sample of a study of blood T cell repertoires in COVID-19. Here immunoSEQ multiplex PCR was the method, and the copy in TCRdb shows in-frame clones only, minus some. Here the sample spans 95,000 to 150,000 clones, about four fifths being singletons. The specimen was PBMCs or T cells enriched from blood (not recorded which). The receptors were sampled from a woman aged 25 to 39 who had recovered from COVID-19. Both conserved end residues are part of each CDR3. A D gene is named only where the DNA matches it firmly. Rows may omit the clone size; those that give it use once, few, many or a size class.

V,size,J,D,DNA,CDR3
TRBV2,once,TRBJ2-6,-,TGTGCCAGCAGTGCGGGACTCGGGACTCCCCTGTCTGGGGCCAACGTCCTGACTTTC,CASSAGLGTPLSGANVLTF
TRBV30,-,TRBJ1-1,TRBD1,TGTGCCTGGGCCGGGACAGGGTTCATGAACACTGAAGCTTTCTTT,CAWAGTGFMNTEAFF
TRBV12-3/TRBV12-4,-,TRBJ1-5,-,TGTGCCAGCAGCAGACTTGATCAGCCCCAGCATTTT,CASSRLDQPQHF
TRBV10-3,-,TRBJ2-1,TRBD1,TGTGCCATCAGTGGGGCAGGGGGACCCTACAATGAGCAGTTCTTC,CAISGAGGPYNEQFF
TRBV29-1,-,TRBJ2-1,-,TGCAGCGTTGAGAGGGAGTACAATGAGCAGTTCTTC,CSVEREYNEQFF
TRBV7-2,-,TRBJ1-1,TRBD1,TGTGCCAGCAGCTTTGGACAGGAGGCTGAAGCTTTCTTT,CASSFGQEAEAFF
TRBV4-1,-,TRBJ1-5,-,TGCGCCAGCAGCCCCCGAGGGTATAGCAATCAGCCCCAGCATTTT,CASSPRGYSNQPQHF
TRBV15,-,TRBJ2-5,TRBD1,TGTGCCACCAGCACCCGGACAGGGGGTAACGAGACCCAGTACTTC,CATSTRTGGNETQYF
TRBV4-1,once,TRBJ2-1,TRBD2,TGCGCCAGCAGCCAACGACGTCTAGCGGGAGTTTTCAATGAGCAGTTCTTC,CASSQRRLAGVFNEQFF
TRBV29-1,-,TRBJ2-5,-,TGCAGCGTTCGCGGAGGGCGGGAGACCCAGTACTTC,CSVRGGRETQYF
TRBV5-1,-,TRBJ2-1,-,TGCGCCAGCAGAGGACAGGGCGGGCTAGCGGTCCTATACAATGAGCAGTTCTTC,CASRGQGGLAVLYNEQFF
TRBV19,once,TRBJ2-7,TRBD2,TGTGCCAGTAGATCAGGGACTAGCGGGAGCGGCGAGCAGTACTTC,CASRSGTSGSGEQYF
TRBV6-5,-,TRBJ2-3,TRBD1,TGTGCCAGCAGCGACAGGGGAAGAAGCACAGATACGCAGTATTTT,CASSDRGRSTDTQYF
TRBV9,-,TRBJ2-7,TRBD2,TGTGCCAGCAGCGTAGGACTAGCGGGAGATAACGAGCAGTACTTC,CASSVGLAGDNEQYF
TRBV5-4,-,TRBJ2-3,TRBD2,TGTGCCAGCAGCTCGGGGACTAGCGGGAGCGATACGCAGTATTTT,CASSSGTSGSDTQYF
TRBV5-4,-,TRBJ2-7,-,TGTGCCAGCAGCTTGGACGCTAGGGGCAGAGCCTACGAGCAGTACTTC,CASSLDARGRAYEQYF
TRBV18,-,TRBJ1-1,-,TGTGCCAGCTCACCGAAAGGGGAGGTTGAAGCTTTCTTT,CASSPKGEVEAFF
TRBV28,-,TRBJ1-2,-,TGTGCCAGCAGTTCACAGGGTGCCGGGGCCTATGGCTACACCTTC,CASSSQGAGAYGYTF
TRBV20-1,-,TRBJ1-1,-,TGCAGTGCTAGTCTGCGGAACACTGAAGCTTTCTTT,CSASLRNTEAFF
TRBV27,-,TRBJ2-1,TRBD2,TGTGCCAGCAGTCCAACTCCGGGACTAGCAGCCTACAATGAGCAGTTCTTC,CASSPTPGLAAYNEQFF
TRBV3-1/TRBV3-2,-,TRBJ2-6,TRBD1,TGTGCCAGCAGCATCACGGGACAGGGCAACTCTGGGGCCAACGTCCTGACTTTC,CASSITGQGNSGANVLTF
TRBV18,once,TRBJ2-1,TRBD1,TGTGCCAGCTCACCAACGGAGCGGACAGGGGGCATCAATGAGCAGTTCTTC,CASSPTERTGGINEQFF
TRBV7-2,-,TRBJ1-1,TRBD1,TGTGCCAGCAGCTCAACTACCGGGACAGATATCATGGGCACTGAAGCTTTCTTT,CASSSTTGTDIMGTEAFF
TRBV5-8,-,TRBJ1-2,TRBD1,TGTGCCAGCAGCGCGGGACAGGGTGTTCTTGGCTACACCTTC,CASSAGQGVLGYTF
TRBV6-6,-,TRBJ1-3,-,TGTGCCAGCAGTTACCAGGGGTCTGGAAACACCATATATTTT,CASSYQGSGNTIYF
TRBV28,-,TRBJ1-1,TRBD1,TGTGCCAGCAGTTATACAGGGGAGAGGATGAACACTGAAGCTTTCTTT,CASSYTGERMNTEAFF
TRBV2,-,TRBJ1-1,TRBD1,TGTGCCAGCACTGACAGGGAGAACACTGAAGCTTTCTTT,CASTDRENTEAFF
TRBV7-9,-,TRBJ2-7,TRBD1,TGTGCCAGCAGCTTAGAGGGGGCTGCCTCCTACGAGCAGTACTTC,CASSLEGAASYEQYF
TRBV7-9,-,TRBJ1-4,TRBD1,TGTGCCAGCAGCTCTACAGGGGCAACTAATGAAAAACTGTTTTTT,CASSSTGATNEKLFF
TRBV15,-,TRBJ2-3,TRBD2,TGTGCCACCAGCAGAGGACAGCGGGAGCCAGATACGCAGTATTTT,CATSRGQREPDTQYF
TRBV28,-,TRBJ2-3,-,TGTGCCAGCAGTTTAGGCCCAGATACGCAGTATTTT,CASSLGPDTQYF
TRBV7-8,-,TRBJ1-1,TRBD1,TGTGCCAGCAGCCCCCAGACAGGGGGTACTGAAGCTTTCTTT,CASSPQTGGTEAFF
TRBV28,-,TRBJ2-5,TRBD2,TGTGCCAGCCGCACTAGCGGAGCAACCCAAGAGACCCAGTACTTC,CASRTSGATQETQYF
TRBV15,-,TRBJ2-7,-,TGTGCCACCAGCAGAGCCCCCCGGGAGTTAGACTACGAGCAGTACTTC,CATSRAPRELDYEQYF
TRBV19,-,TRBJ1-6,-,TGTGCCAGTAGTCATCGCGGGGCCTATAATTCACCCCTCCACTTT,CASSHRGAYNSPLHF
TRBV19,-,TRBJ2-1,-,TGTGCCAGTAGTTCCCGGACTCGCAATGAGCAGTTCTTC,CASSSRTRNEQFF
TRBV4-2,once,TRBJ2-3,-,TGTGCCAGCAGCCAAGGTTTTGAAAGCTCCACAGATACGCAGTATTTT,CASSQGFESSTDTQYF
TRBV9,few,TRBJ2-1,-,TGTGCCAGCAGCGTATGCCCGAGCTCCTACAATGAGCAGTTCTTC,CASSVCPSSYNEQFF
TRBV7-2,-,TRBJ2-7,TRBD2,TGTGCCAGCAGCTTAGCAGCGGGGAACTACGAGCAGTACTTC,CASSLAAGNYEQYF
TRBV28,few,TRBJ2-2,TRBD2,TGTGCCAGCAGTTTCAGCGGGAGGGCCAGGGGGGAGCTGTTTTTT,CASSFSGRARGELFF
TRBV5-1,once,TRBJ2-2,-,TGCGCCAGCAGCTTGGCAGGGGCGAACACCGGGGAGCTGTTTTTT,CASSLAGANTGELFF
TRBV5-1,-,TRBJ2-6,-,TGCGCCAGCAGCTTAGGAGGGGCCTCTGGGGCCAACGTCCTGACTTTC,CASSLGGASGANVLTF
TRBV19,-,TRBJ2-7,-,TGTGCCAGTAGTATTGGTCTGGAGGGGACTTACGAGCAGTACTTC,CASSIGLEGTYEQYF
TRBV6-5,-,TRBJ2-3,-,TGTGCCATGACTATTTCCACTAGCACAGATACGCAGTATTTT,CAMTISTSTDTQYF
TRBV7-6,-,TRBJ2-7,-,TGTGCCAGCAGCTTGAAATCGTCGGGTTTCTCCTACGAGCAGTACTTC,CASSLKSSGFSYEQYF
TRBV25-1,-,TRBJ1-2,TRBD1,TGTGCCAGCAGTGTCATAGGGGGGACAGGTGTTGGCTACACCTTC,CASSVIGGTGVGYTF
TRBV6-5,few,TRBJ2-7,TRBD1,TGTGCCAGCAGGAGACAGGGGGTGGACGAGCAGTACTTC,CASRRQGVDEQYF
TRBV19,once,TRBJ2-1,-,TGTGCCAGCCAGGACAGTCGCAATGAGCAGTTCTTC,CASQDSRNEQFF
TRBV19,-,TRBJ2-2,-,TGTGCCAGTAGGTGGGCCGGGACTTTGAACACCGGGGAGCTGTTTTTT,CASRWAGTLNTGELFF
TRBV11-3,-,TRBJ2-5,TRBD1,TGTGCCAGCAGCCCCGGGACAGGGGGACAAGAGACCCAGTACTTC,CASSPGTGGQETQYF
TRBV5-4,-,TRBJ1-5,-,TGTGCCAGCAGCTCCAATAGCAATCAGCCCCAGCATTTT,CASSSNSNQPQHF
TRBV10-3,-,TRBJ1-4,TRBD1,TGTGCCATCAGGGGGGACAGGGGTGAAAAACTGTTTTTT,CAIRGDRGEKLFF
TRBV7-6,once,TRBJ2-1,-,TGTGCCAGCAGCTCCTACTACAATGAGCAGTTCTTC,CASSSYYNEQFF
TRBV20-1,-,TRBJ2-2,TRBD2,TGCAGTGCTAGTTATAGCGGGTGGGGGACCGGGGAGCTGTTTTTT,CSASYSGWGTGELFF
TRBV27,-,TRBJ2-1,TRBD1,TGTACGACAGGGTTCAATGAGCAGTTCTTC,CTTGFNEQFF